The rows below give T cell receptor beta chains drawn from one sample of a study of T cell responses to AZD1222 COVID-19 vaccine. Profiling relied on immunoSEQ multiplex PCR, and the TCRdb table lists in-frame clones only, not all of them. The table has more than 150,000 clones, 94% seen once. The sequencing used peripheral blood, collected 28 days after the second AZD1222 dose. All receptors derive from an adult who received the AZD1222 COVID-19 vaccine. Each CDR3 is given with its conserved first and last residue. D genes are given only for firm matches. Clone size is shown for a subset of rows, as once, few, many or a class of expanded clone.

cdr3_nt cdr3_aa clone_size v_call d_call j_call
TGTGCCAGCAGCTTTAATAGCGGGGTGGGTGAGCAGTTCTTC CASSFNSGVGEQFF - TRBV13 TRBD2 TRBJ2-1
TGTGCCAGCAGCTTAGAGCCGGGTTGGAGTGCCGGGGAGCTGTTTTTT CASSLEPGWSAGELFF - TRBV11-2 - TRBJ2-2
TGTGCCTGGAGTTTGGACAGGGGAACTGAAGCTTTCTTT CAWSLDRGTEAFF once TRBV30 TRBD1 TRBJ1-1
TGCGCCAGCAGCCCGGGGAGCACAGATACGCAGTATTTT CASSPGSTDTQYF once TRBV4-1 - TRBJ2-3
TGCAGCGTTTTGTCTAGCGGGGCCTACAATGAGCAGTTCTTC CSVLSSGAYNEQFF - TRBV29-1 TRBD2 TRBJ2-1
TGCAGTGCCCGAGGTACTGAAGCTTTCTTT CSARGTEAFF - TRBV20-1 - TRBJ1-1
TGTGCCAGCACCGGACAGTCCTACGAGCAGTACTTC CASTGQSYEQYF - TRBV12-3/TRBV12-4 - TRBJ2-7
TGTGCCAGCAGTCAATTCACAGGGACTAGCGGGAAAGTTGAGCAGTTCTTC CASSQFTGTSGKVEQFF - TRBV7-9 TRBD2 TRBJ2-1
TGTGCCAGCAGCGTAGGGGGTTCGCGCGCCGCCAAAAACATTCAGTACTTC CASSVGGSRAAKNIQYF once TRBV9 - TRBJ2-4
TGCGCCAGCGGGACGCCAGGGAGCACAGATACGCAGTATTTT CASGTPGSTDTQYF - TRBV5-1 - TRBJ2-3
TGTGCCAGCAGTAGGGACAGCTCCTACGAGCAGTACTTC CASSRDSSYEQYF - TRBV2 TRBD1 TRBJ2-7
TGTGCCATCAGCCCGGGACAACTACCCCTAGCCAAAAACATTCAGTACTTC CAISPGQLPLAKNIQYF once TRBV10-3 - TRBJ2-4
TGTGCCAGCAGTTTATCGGGGGCAGATCATCAGCCCCAGCATTTT CASSLSGADHQPQHF - TRBV27 - TRBJ1-5
TGTGCCAGCAGTCACAGCGGAAGCTCCTACAATGAGCAGTTCTTC CASSHSGSSYNEQFF - TRBV5-4 - TRBJ2-1
TGTGCCAGCAGTTACCCTAGCGCAGCCAAAAACATTCAGTACTTC CASSYPSAAKNIQYF - TRBV6-2/TRBV6-3 - TRBJ2-4
TGCGCCAGCAGCCAACCCACCGGGACAGGGTCCTCCTACGAGCAGTACTTC CASSQPTGTGSSYEQYF - TRBV4-1 TRBD1 TRBJ2-7
TGTGCCAGCAGTTACACGGGTCAGACCACAGATACGCAGTATTTT CASSYTGQTTDTQYF - TRBV6-5 - TRBJ2-3
TGTGCCAGCAGTCGGACGGCGCGGGAGGTTCACACCGGGGAGCTGTTTTTT CASSRTAREVHTGELFF - TRBV6-6 TRBD2 TRBJ2-2
TGTGCCAGCTCACCTGTGGGCCAAGGTCGAGCTTTCTTT CASSPVGQGRAFF - TRBV18 - TRBJ1-1
TGCGCCAGCAGCTTTGGACTAGTCCAGTTCTTC CASSFGLVQFF - TRBV5-1 TRBD2 TRBJ2-1
TGTGCCAGCACCCTGACAGGGGGCTTGGTGACTGAAGCTTTCTTT CASTLTGGLVTEAFF - TRBV6-5 TRBD1 TRBJ1-1
TGTGCCAGCAGTTCTCGTATCGAGTCCCAGCATTTT CASSSRIESQHF once TRBV6-6 - TRBJ1-5
TGTGCCAGCAGCCTCGGCCCCGCGCCCCAGCATTTT CASSLGPAPQHF - TRBV13 - TRBJ1-5
TGTGCCAGCAGTGAAAAGGGCACCGGGGAGCTGTTTTTT CASSEKGTGELFF - TRBV6-4 - TRBJ2-2
TGTGCCAGCACCGAAGCGGGGGCGGGGGGCTACACCTTC CASTEAGAGGYTF few TRBV12-3/TRBV12-4 - TRBJ1-2
TGTGCCAGCAGCTTCACGGGGGCGAACACTGAAGCTTTCTTT CASSFTGANTEAFF - TRBV7-9 - TRBJ1-1
TGTGCCAGTAGGAACGGGGATCAGCCCCAGCATTTT CASRNGDQPQHF - TRBV19 - TRBJ1-5